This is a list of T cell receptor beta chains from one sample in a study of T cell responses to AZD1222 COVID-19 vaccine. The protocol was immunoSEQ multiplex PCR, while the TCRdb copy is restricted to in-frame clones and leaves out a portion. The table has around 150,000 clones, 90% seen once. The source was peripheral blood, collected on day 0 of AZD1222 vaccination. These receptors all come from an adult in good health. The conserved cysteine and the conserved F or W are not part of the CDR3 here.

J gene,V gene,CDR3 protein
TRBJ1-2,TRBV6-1,ASSEYRGANYGYT
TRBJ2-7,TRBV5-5,ASSGGATYEQY
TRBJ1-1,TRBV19,ASSTRQVREAF
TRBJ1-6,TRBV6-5,AARGQNSPLH
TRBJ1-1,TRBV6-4,ASSETGDTEAF
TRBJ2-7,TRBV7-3,ASSPRPDSYEQY
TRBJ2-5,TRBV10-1,ASSEYETGQETQY
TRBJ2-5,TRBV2,ASSEATFQETQY
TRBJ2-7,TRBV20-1,SASNSRGLSREQY
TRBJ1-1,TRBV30,AHRDPVKMKNTEAF
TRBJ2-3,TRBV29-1,SVSKGGDTQY
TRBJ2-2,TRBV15,ATSRSIGWSGELF
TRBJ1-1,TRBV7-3,ASSLTTETEAF
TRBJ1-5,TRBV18,ASSPQKQGNQPQH
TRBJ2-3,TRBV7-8,ASSLKVLLRTGPSTDTQY